The rows below give T cell receptor beta chains drawn from one sample of a study of T-cell memory formation after mild COVID-19. TCRdb reprocessed the 5' RACE reads with MiXCR, giving one entry per CDR3 protein. The sample contains under 650,000 distinct CDR3 sequences, roughly 18% of which appear only once. The sequencing input was PBMCs or a T cell subset sorted from them (not recorded which). These receptors originate from an adult woman who had mild COVID-19 (a few samples of this study predate the infection). Cell type and time point are not known. Both conserved end residues are part of each CDR3. Fields, in order: D gene, clone size, V gene, CDR3 length, J gene, CDR3 protein, CDR3 DNA. D genes are given only for firm matches. For some rows the clone size is stated as once, few or many, or as a class when expanded; others skip it.

>TRBD2|few|TRBV11-2|18|TRBJ2-3
CASSSRPWTSGGTDTQYF
TGTGCCAGCAGCTCGAGACCCTGGACTAGCGGGGGGACAGATACGCAGTATTTT
>-|-|TRBV20-1|16|TRBJ1-1
CSAPPRGAPRVTEAFF
TGCAGTGCTCCTCCCCGGGGGGCGCCGAGAGTCACTGAAGCTTTCTTT
>-|many|TRBV7-9|15|TRBJ2-5
CASSLGTGNQETQYF
TGTGCCAGCAGCTTGGGCACAGGGAACCAAGAGACCCAGTACTTC
>-|few|TRBV18|16|TRBJ2-5
CASSPPMTVLQETQYF
TGTGCCAGCTCTCCACCGATGACAGTTCTACAAGAGACCCAGTACTTC
>-|few|TRBV6-5|14|TRBJ2-3
CASSGIVGTDTQYF
TGTGCCAGCAGTGGGATTGTGGGGACAGATACGCAGTATTTT
>-|few|TRBV30|14|TRBJ1-1
CAWSVSSRGAEAFF
TGTGCCTGGAGTGTATCCTCCCGAGGAGCTGAAGCTTTCTTT
>-|-|TRBV7-9|13|TRBJ1-2
CASDPPGRNGYTF
TGTGCCAGCGACCCTCCAGGGAGGAATGGCTACACCTTC
>-|many|TRBV5-1|14|TRBJ2-5
CASSFEGYEETQYF
TGCGCCAGCAGCTTTGAGGGATATGAGGAGACCCAGTACTTC
>-|-|TRBV11-2|15|TRBJ2-5
CASSFLDNLGETQYF
TGTGCCAGCAGCTTCCTAGACAATCTAGGGGAGACCCAGTACTTC
>TRBD2|-|TRBV19|15|TRBJ2-7
CASSLSREGSYEQYF
TGTGCCAGTAGCCTCTCGCGGGAGGGCTCCTACGAGCAGTACTTC
>-|-|TRBV3-1|13|TRBJ1-6
CASSRTNNSPLHF
TGTGCCAGCAGCCGTACCAATAATTCACCCCTCCACTTT
>-|-|TRBV5-1|17|TRBJ2-2
CASSPDRGIMVTGELFF
TGCGCCAGCAGTCCAGACCGGGGAATTATGGTAACCGGGGAGCTGTTTTTT
>TRBD2|-|TRBV4-1|17|TRBJ2-4
CASSPLLRRGAKNIQYF
TGCGCCAGCAGCCCACTCTTAAGGCGGGGGGCCAAAAACATTCAGTACTTC
>-|-|TRBV6-5|14|TRBJ2-2
CASSYDRDPGELFF
TGTGCCAGCAGTTACGATCGGGATCCCGGGGAGCTGTTTTTT
>-|-|TRBV5-1|15|TRBJ2-7
CASSLVTAPSYEQYF
TGCGCCAGCAGCTTGGTAACAGCCCCCTCCTACGAGCAGTACTTC
>TRBD1|-|TRBV6-6|15|TRBJ2-7
CATLGRDRSAYEQYF
TGTGCCACTTTGGGCCGGGACAGGTCGGCCTACGAGCAGTACTTC
>-|few|TRBV12-3/TRBV12-4|16|TRBJ2-1
CASSPWGGGEDNEQFF
TGTGCCAGCAGTCCGTGGGGAGGGGGCGAAGACAATGAGCAGTTCTTC
>-|few|TRBV7-2|13|TRBJ2-1
CASSSRGQTVQFF
TGTGCCAGCAGCTCACGCGGCCAGACAGTGCAGTTCTTC
>-|-|TRBV3-1|15|TRBJ2-7
CASSQEVLGGTEQYF
TGTGCCAGCAGCCAAGAAGTTTTGGGAGGTACCGAGCAGTACTTC
>-|few|TRBV14|13|TRBJ2-2
CASSRWNTGELFF
TGTGCCAGCAGTCGATGGAACACCGGGGAGCTGTTTTTT
>-|-|TRBV6-2/TRBV6-3|15|TRBJ1-2
CASSLTGLRAYGYTF
TGTGCCAGCAGTCTTACAGGGCTGAGGGCCTATGGCTACACCTTC
>TRBD2|few|TRBV7-2|17|TRBJ2-3
CASSPRGLAGGADTQYF
TGTGCCAGCAGCCCCCGGGGACTAGCGGGAGGGGCAGATACGCAGTATTTT
>TRBD1|-|TRBV12-3/TRBV12-4|14|TRBJ2-3
CASSTTGNTDTQYF
TGTGCCAGCAGTACGACAGGGAACACAGATACGCAGTATTTT
>-|-|TRBV6-5|17|TRBJ1-1
CASSSGLLNPMNTEAFF
TGTGCCAGCAGTTCGGGGCTCTTGAATCCTATGAACACTGAAGCTTTCTTT
>-|once|TRBV19|14|TRBJ1-5
CASSMYRGNQPQHF
TGTGCCAGTAGTATGTACAGGGGCAATCAGCCCCAGCATTTT
>TRBD1|-|TRBV2|14|TRBJ1-2
CASLGVRGRDGYTF
TGTGCCAGCTTGGGGGTCAGGGGGCGCGATGGCTACACCTTC
>TRBD2|-|TRBV20-1|16|TRBJ2-1
CSARDRLAGDYNEQFF
TGCAGTGCTAGAGACCGTTTAGCGGGGGACTACAATGAGCAGTTCTTC
>-|-|TRBV5-1|14|TRBJ1-2
CASSTGRQADGYTF
TGCGCCAGCAGCACTGGAAGGCAGGCAGATGGCTACACCTTC
>-|-|TRBV9|14|TRBJ2-7
CASSAPGLHDEQYF
TGTGCCAGCAGCGCTCCGGGACTCCATGACGAGCAGTACTTC
>-|few|TRBV7-9|14|TRBJ1-6
CASSNPPGDSPLHF
TGTGCCAGCAGCAACCCTCCGGGGGATTCACCCCTCCACTTT
>TRBD2|few|TRBV24-1|18|TRBJ2-1
CATSDPPGLAGLDNEQFF
TGTGCCACCAGTGATCCGCCCGGACTAGCGGGCCTCGACAATGAGCAGTTCTTC
>-|-|TRBV3-1|14|TRBJ1-6
CASSGLSGNSPLHF
TGTGCCAGCAGCGGGTTGTCGGGGAATTCACCCCTCCACTTT
>TRBD1|few|TRBV6-4|13|TRBJ1-2
CASSPQGESGYTF
TGTGCCAGCAGTCCTCAGGGGGAGAGTGGCTACACCTTC
>-|few|TRBV6-2/TRBV6-3|16|TRBJ2-3
CASSSKMGRPRSTQYF
TGTGCCAGCAGTTCCAAGATGGGAAGACCCCGCTCTACGCAGTATTTT
>-|many|TRBV9|16|TRBJ2-4
CASSSSGLSGQNIQYF
TGTGCCAGCAGCTCCTCGGGGCTTAGCGGCCAAAACATTCAGTACTTC
>TRBD2|-|TRBV29-1|16|TRBJ2-3
CSVGGLAGAGTDTQYF
TGCAGCGTGGGTGGACTAGCGGGAGCGGGCACAGATACGCAGTATTTT
>-|few|TRBV3-1|14|TRBJ2-3
CASSGMGSGDTQYF
TGTGCCAGCAGCGGGATGGGGAGCGGAGATACGCAGTATTTT
>TRBD2|few|TRBV7-9|16|TRBJ2-1
CASSLASSGRGNEQFF
TGTGCCAGCAGCTTAGCCTCTAGCGGGAGGGGCAATGAGCAGTTCTTC
>TRBD1|-|TRBV4-1|15|TRBJ1-1
CASSHATGVGTEAFF
TGCGCCAGCAGCCATGCTACAGGGGTGGGCACTGAAGCTTTCTTT
>-|-|TRBV5-6|15|TRBJ1-6
CASSPRFSYNSPLHF
TGTGCCAGCAGCCCGCGATTCTCCTATAATTCACCCCTCCACTTT
>TRBD1|-|TRBV25-1|16|TRBJ2-2
CASRHAGTANTGELFF
TGTGCCAGCAGGCATGCCGGGACAGCCAACACCGGGGAGCTGTTTTTT
>-|few|TRBV14|13|TRBJ2-7
CASSQVPGREQYF
TGTGCCAGCAGCCAAGTCCCTGGGAGAGAGCAGTACTTC
>-|few|TRBV5-1|14|TRBJ1-1
CASSLNPMNTEAFF
TGCGCCAGCAGCTTGAATCCCATGAACACTGAAGCTTTCTTT
>-|few|TRBV29-1|13|TRBJ1-1
CSVAGDGNTEAFF
TGCAGCGTCGCCGGGGATGGGAACACTGAAGCTTTCTTT
>TRBD1|-|TRBV5-1|13|TRBJ1-2
CASSSSGGHGYTF
TGCGCCAGCAGCTCGTCAGGGGGCCATGGCTACACCTTC